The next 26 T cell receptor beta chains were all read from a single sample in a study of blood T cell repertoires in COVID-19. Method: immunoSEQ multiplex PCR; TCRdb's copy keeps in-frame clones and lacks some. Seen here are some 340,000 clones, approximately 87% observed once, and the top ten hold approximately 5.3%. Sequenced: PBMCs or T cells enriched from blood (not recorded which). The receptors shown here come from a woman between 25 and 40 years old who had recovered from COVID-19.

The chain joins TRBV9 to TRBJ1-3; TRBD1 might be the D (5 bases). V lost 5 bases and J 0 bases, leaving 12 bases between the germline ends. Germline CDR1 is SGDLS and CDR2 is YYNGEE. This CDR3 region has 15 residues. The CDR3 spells CASSLIGGSGNTIYF. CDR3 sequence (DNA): TGTGCCAGCAGTCTTATCGGGGGCTCTGGAAACACCATATATTTT.

This CDR3 reads CASSLSPGVNSPLHF. CDR3 bases: TGTGCCAGCAGCTTGTCTCCAGGGGTCAATTCACCCCTCCACTTT. The rearrangement uses TRBV5-5 and TRBJ1-6; tentative D call: TRBD1 (6 bases). In germline, CDR1 is SGHKS, CDR2 YYEKEE (reference sequence). The CDR3 extends over 15 amino acids. Between the trimmed V and J ends, which lost 1 base and 7 bases, there was a span of 12 bases.

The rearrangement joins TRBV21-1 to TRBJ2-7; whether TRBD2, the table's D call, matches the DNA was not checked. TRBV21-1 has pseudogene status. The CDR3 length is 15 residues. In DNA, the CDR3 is TGTGCCAGAGAAGTGCGGGGGGCTGTCTCCTACGAGCAGTACTTC. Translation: CAREVRGAVSYEQYF.

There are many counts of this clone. CDR3 DNA: TGTGCCAGCAGCTGGGCGGCTAAGGGGACCGGGGAGCTGTTTTTT. The encoded protein is CASSWAAKGTGELFF. The chain has TRBV7-2 and TRBJ2-2, with a weak D call TRBD1 (5 bases). This CDR3 is built from 15 residues. V was trimmed by 4 bases and J by 5 bases, leaving 14 bases between them. Germline CDR1 SGHTA, CDR2 FQGNSA.

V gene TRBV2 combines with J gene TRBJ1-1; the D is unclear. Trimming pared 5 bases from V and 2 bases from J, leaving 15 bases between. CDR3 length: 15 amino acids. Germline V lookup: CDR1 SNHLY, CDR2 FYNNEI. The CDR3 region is CASSFIRGINTEAFF. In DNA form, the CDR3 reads TGTGCCAGCAGTTTTATCCGAGGTATCAACACTGAAGCTTTCTTT.

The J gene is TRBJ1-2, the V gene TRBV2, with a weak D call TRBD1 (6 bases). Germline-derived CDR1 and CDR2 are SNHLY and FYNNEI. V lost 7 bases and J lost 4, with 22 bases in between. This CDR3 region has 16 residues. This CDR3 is CASTATGGRSSYGYTF. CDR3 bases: TGTGCCAGCACCGCCACGGGGGGCAGGTCTAGCTATGGCTACACCTTC.

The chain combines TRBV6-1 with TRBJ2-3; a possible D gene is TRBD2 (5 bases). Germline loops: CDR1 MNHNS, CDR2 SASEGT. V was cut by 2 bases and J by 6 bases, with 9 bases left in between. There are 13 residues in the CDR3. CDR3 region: CASSEPPGDTQYF. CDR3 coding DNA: TGTGCCAGCAGTGAACCCCCGGGGGATACGCAGTATTTT.

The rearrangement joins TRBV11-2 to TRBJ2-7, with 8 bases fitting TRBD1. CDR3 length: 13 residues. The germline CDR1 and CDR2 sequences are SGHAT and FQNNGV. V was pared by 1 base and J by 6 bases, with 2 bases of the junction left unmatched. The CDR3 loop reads CASSLGTGTEQYF. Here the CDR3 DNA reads TGTGCCAGCAGCTTAGGGACAGGGACCGAGCAGTACTTC. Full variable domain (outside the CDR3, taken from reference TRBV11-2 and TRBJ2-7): EAGVAQSPRYKIIEKRQSVAFWCNPISGHATLYWYQQILGQGPKLLIQFQNNGVVDDSQLPKDRFSAERLKGVDSTLKIQPAKLEDSAVYLCASSLGTGTEQYFGPGTRLTVT.

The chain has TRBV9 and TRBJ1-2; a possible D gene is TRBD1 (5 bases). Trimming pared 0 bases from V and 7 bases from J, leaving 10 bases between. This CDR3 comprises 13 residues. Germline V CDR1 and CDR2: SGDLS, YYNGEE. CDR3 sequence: CASSVGQGIGYTF. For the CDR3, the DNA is TGTGCCAGCAGCGTAGGGCAGGGAATTGGCTACACCTTC. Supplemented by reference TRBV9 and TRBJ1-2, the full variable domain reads DSGVTQTPKHLITATGQRVTLRCSPRSGDLSVYWYQQSLDQGLQFLIQYYNGEERAKGNILERFSAQQFPDLHSELNLSSLELGDSALYFCASSVGQGIGYTFGSGTRLTVV.

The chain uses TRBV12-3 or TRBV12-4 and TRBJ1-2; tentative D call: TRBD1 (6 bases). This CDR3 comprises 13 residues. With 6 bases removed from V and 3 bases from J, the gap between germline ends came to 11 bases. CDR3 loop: CASSRGPDYGYTF. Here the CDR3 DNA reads TGTGCCAGCAGCAGGGGACCTGACTATGGCTACACCTTC.

CDR3 in DNA: TGTGCCAGTAGTATCGCCAGGGATACTCAGCCCCAGCATTTT. Residues: CASSIARDTQPQHF. The J gene is TRBJ1-5, the V gene TRBV19, with a possible D match to TRBD1 (5 bases). The CDR3 is 14 amino acids. CDR1 and CDR2 from the germline V gene are LNHDA and SQIVND (reference sequence). The ends were cut back, 3 bases at V and 6 bases at J, with 12 bases in the middle.

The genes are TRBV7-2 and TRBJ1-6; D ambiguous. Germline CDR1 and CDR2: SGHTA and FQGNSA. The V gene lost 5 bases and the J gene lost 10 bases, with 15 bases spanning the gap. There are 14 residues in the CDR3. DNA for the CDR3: TGTGCCAGCAGCGCCTCCGGGTCCCAATCACCCCTCCACTTT. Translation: CASSASGSQSPLHF.

The CDR3 reads CASSRTGGPGGANVLTF. The CDR3 bases are TGCGCCAGCAGCAGGACAGGGGGCCCAGGGGGGGCCAACGTCCTGACTTTC. The rearrangement links TRBV5-1 to TRBJ2-6; TRBD1 matches 11 bases. The germline CDR1 and CDR2 sequences are SGHRS and YFSETQ. V lost 4 bases, J lost 4 bases, and 7 bases stayed unmatched. CDR3 size: 17 residues.

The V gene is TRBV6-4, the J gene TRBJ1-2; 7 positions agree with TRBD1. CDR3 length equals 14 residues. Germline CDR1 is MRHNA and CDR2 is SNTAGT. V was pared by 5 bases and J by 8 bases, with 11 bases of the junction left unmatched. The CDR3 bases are TGTGCCAGCAGTTCCGAAGGGGGCGCGGGGGGCTACACCTTC. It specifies CASSSEGGAGGYTF.

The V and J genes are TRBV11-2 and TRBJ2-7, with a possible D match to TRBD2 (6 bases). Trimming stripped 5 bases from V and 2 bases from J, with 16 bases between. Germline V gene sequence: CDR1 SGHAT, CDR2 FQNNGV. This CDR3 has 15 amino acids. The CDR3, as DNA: TGTGCCAGCAGCCCGACGGGGGTACTCCCCTACGAGCAGTACTTC. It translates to CASSPTGVLPYEQYF.

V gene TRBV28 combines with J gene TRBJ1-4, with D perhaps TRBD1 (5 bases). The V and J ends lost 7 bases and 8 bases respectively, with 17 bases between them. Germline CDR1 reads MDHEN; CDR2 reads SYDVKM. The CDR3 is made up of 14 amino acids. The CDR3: CASTPRGGGEKLFF. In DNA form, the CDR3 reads TGTGCCAGCACTCCTCGTGGGGGAGGCGAAAAACTGTTTTTT.

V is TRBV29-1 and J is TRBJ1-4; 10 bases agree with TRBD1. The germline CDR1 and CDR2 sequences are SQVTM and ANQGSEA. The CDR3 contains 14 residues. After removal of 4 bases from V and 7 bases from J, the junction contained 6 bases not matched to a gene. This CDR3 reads CSVGVGQGPEKLFF. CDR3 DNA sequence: TGCAGCGTTGGTGTGGGACAGGGGCCTGAAAAACTGTTTTTT.

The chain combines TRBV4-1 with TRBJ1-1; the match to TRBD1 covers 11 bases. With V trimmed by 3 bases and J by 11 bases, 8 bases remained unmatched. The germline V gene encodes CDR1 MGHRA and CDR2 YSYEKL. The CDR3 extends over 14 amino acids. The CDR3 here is CASSHPPRDRGAFF. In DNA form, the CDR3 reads TGCGCCAGCAGCCATCCTCCCCGGGACAGGGGGGCTTTCTTT.

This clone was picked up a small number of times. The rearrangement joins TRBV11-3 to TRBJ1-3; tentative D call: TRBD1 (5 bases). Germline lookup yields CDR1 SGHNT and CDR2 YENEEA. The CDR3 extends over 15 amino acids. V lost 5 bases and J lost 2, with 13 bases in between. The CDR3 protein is CASSRGGATGNTIYF. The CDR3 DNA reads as TGTGCCAGCAGCCGCGGCGGGGCTACTGGAAACACCATATATTTT.

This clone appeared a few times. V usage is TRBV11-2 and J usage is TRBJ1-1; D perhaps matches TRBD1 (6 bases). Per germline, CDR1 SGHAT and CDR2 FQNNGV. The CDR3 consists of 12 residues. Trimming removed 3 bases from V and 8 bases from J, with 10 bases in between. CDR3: CASSFNTGEAFF. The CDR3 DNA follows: TGTGCCAGCAGCTTCAATACAGGGGAAGCTTTCTTT.

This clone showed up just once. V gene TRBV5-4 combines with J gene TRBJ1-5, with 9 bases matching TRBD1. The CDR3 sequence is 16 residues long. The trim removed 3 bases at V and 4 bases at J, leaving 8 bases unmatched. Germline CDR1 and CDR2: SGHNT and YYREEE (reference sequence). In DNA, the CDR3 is TGTGCCAGCAGCTACCGCGGACAGGGGCCGAATCAGCCCCAGCATTTT. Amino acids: CASSYRGQGPNQPQHF. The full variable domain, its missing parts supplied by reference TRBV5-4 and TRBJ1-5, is ETGVTQSPTHLIKTRGQQVTLRCSSQSGHNTVSWYQQALGQGPQFIFQYYREEENGRGNFPPRFSGLQFPNYSSELNVNALELDDSALYLCASSYRGQGPNQPQHFGDGTRLSIL.

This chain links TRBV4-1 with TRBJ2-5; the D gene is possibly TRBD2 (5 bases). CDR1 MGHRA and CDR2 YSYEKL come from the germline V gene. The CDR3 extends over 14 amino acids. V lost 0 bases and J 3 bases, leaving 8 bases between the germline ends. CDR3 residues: CASSQDPGEETQYF. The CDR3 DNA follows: TGCGCCAGCAGCCAAGATCCCGGGGAAGAGACCCAGTACTTC.

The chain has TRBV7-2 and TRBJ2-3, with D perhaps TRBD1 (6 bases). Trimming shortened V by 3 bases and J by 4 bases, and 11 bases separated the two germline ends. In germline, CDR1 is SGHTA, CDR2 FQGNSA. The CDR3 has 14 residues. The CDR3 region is CASSFRGWADTQYF. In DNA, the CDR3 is TGTGCCAGCAGCTTCAGGGGTTGGGCAGATACGCAGTATTTT.

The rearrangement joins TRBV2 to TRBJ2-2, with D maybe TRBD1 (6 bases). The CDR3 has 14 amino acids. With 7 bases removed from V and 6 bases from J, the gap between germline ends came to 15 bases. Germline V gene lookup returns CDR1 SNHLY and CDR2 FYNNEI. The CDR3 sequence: CASNMIRGSGELFF. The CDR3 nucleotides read TGTGCCAGCAATATGATCAGGGGCTCCGGGGAGCTGTTTTTT.

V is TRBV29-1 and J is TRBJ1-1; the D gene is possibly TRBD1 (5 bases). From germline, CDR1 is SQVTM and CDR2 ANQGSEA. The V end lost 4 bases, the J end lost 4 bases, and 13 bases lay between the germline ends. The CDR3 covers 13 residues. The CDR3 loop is CSVGRGDGTEAFF. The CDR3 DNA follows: TGCAGCGTTGGGCGGGGGGATGGCACTGAAGCTTTCTTT.

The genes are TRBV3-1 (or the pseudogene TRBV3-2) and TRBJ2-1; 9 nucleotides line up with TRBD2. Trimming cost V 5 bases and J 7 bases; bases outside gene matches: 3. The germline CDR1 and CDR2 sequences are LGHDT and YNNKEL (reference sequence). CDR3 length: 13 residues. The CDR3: CASSSLAGNEQFF. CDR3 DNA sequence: TGTGCCAGCAGCTCCCTAGCGGGAAATGAGCAGTTCTTC.